The clone carrying this T cell receptor beta chain has a count of ten or more. This sample stems from a study of shared clonotypes between healthy human individuals. Germline V lookup: CDR1 SGHKS, CDR2 YYEKEE (reference sequence). V lost 0 bases, J lost 5 bases, and 10 bases stayed unmatched. The CDR3 has 16 residues. The donor population consisted of healthy HIV-negative adults with no recent acute infections or vaccinations. Donors, without exception, were Caucasian adults residing in Nashville, Tennessee. A split of CD4+ cells into CD45RA+ naive and CD45RA-negative memory subsets was performed. Here immunoSEQ multiplex PCR was the method, and the copy in TCRdb shows in-frame clones only, minus some. The sample contains hundreds of thousands of clones, less than 80% of which appear only once.

This sequence joins TRBV5-5 and TRBJ2-5, with 7 bases lining up with TRBD2. The specimen sequenced was memory CD4+ T cells sorted from blood. Regarding subset: CD45RA-negative fraction. This TCR derives from a woman in her 30s in good health. For the CDR3, the DNA is TGTGCCAGCAGCTTGGTTTCGTGGGAGGGTGCGGAGACCCAGTACTTC. It translates to CASSLVSWEGAETQYF.